The sequence of this T cell receptor (beta chain) was determined in a study of T cells in women clearing cervical HPV infection. Study-level results: Cases carried less TRBV6-7 than controls: roughly 0.12% versus 0.17%. A classifier using richness and V gene abundances reached an AUC of over 0.75.

About this clone itself: The antigen remains undetermined. The read falls 3 residues short of the CDR3 end, and the missing part is taken from the germline J gene.

Here immunoSEQ multiplex PCR was the method, and the copy in TCRdb shows in-frame clones only, minus some. The sample totals tens of thousands of clones. Germline V gene sequence: CDR1 SNHLY, CDR2 FYNNEI. The CDR3 runs 11 residues. V was trimmed by 10 bases and J by 4 bases, leaving 8 bases between them. This clonotype was obtained from a woman between 18 and 69 years old with a cervical HPV16 infection that either progressed to CIN3+ or cleared (not recorded which). Sequenced sample: blood buffy coat. The rearrangement joins TRBV2 to TRBJ2-1; D remains ambiguous. CDR3 DNA, as far as it was read: TGTGCCACGAGCGATTACAATGAG. This encodes CATSDYNE. The full CDR3 reads CATSDYNEQFF. The full variable domain, its missing parts supplied by reference TRBV2 and TRBJ2-1, is EPEVTQTPSHQVTQMGQEVILRCVPISNHLYFYWYRQILGQKVEFLVSFYNNEISEKSEIFDDQFSVERPDGSNFTLKIRSTKLEDSAMYFCATSDYNEQFFGPGTRLTVL.